The text below deals with one T cell receptor beta chain. The sample is drawn from a study of beta chain features in type 1 diabetes. Expressed TCRB transcripts got sequenced, as all isolated RNA was reverse transcribed. Generated by immunoSEQ multiplex PCR, the TCRdb table keeps only in-frame clones and is missing some. The sample contains about 13,000 clones, roughly half of which appear only once. The CDR3 has 13 amino acids. Germline V lookup: CDR1 MDHEN, CDR2 SYDVKM. V was trimmed by 11 bases and J by 1 base, leaving 14 bases between them. Cell sorting via CD45RO/CCR7/CD25/CD127/CD95/CD27 was performed to obtain CD4+ naive, central memory, regulatory and stem cell-like memory cells.

Input material: stem cell memory CD4+ T cells from blood. The J gene is TRBJ1-2, the V gene TRBV28; possibly TRBD1 for D (5 bases). The clonotype comes from a young man in good health. The CDR3 region is CAYLGPDNYGYTF. The DNA of the CDR3 is TGTGCCTACCTGGGGCCCGATAACTATGGCTACACCTTC.